Each of the 22 T cell receptor beta chains below was sequenced from the same sample in a study of blood T cell repertoires in COVID-19. Using immunoSEQ multiplex PCR, the repertoire was profiled, and TCRdb retains in-frame clones only, with some absent. The repertoire holds under 80,000 clones, with 79% as singletons. The sequenced sample was peripheral blood. The receptor source for this set is a human donor in a cohort sampled during active COVID-19.

V gene TRBV14 combines with J gene TRBJ1-1, with 8 bases fitting TRBD1. Trimming removed 4 bases from V and 7 bases from J; junction bases left unmatched: 2. Germline assignment: CDR1 SGHDN and CDR2 FVKESK. There are 12 residues in the CDR3. DNA of the CDR3: TGTGCCAGCAGCCGACAGGGGAATGAAGCTTTCTTT. Amino acid sequence: CASSRQGNEAFF.

This chain links TRBV5-1 with TRBJ2-1; the match to TRBD2 covers 9 bases. The germline gives CDR1 SGHRS, CDR2 YFSETQ. This CDR3 spans 15 amino acids. V lost 2 bases, J lost 8 bases, and 8 bases stayed unmatched. CDR3 amino acids: CASSLGTSFKDEQFF. The CDR3 coding sequence is TGCGCCAGCAGCTTAGGGACTAGCTTCAAGGATGAGCAGTTCTTC.

The chain couples TRBV4-3 to TRBJ2-2; 10 positions agree with TRBD2. Germline V CDR1 and CDR2: LGHNA, YSLEER. Trimming removed 0 bases from V and 2 bases from J; junction bases left unmatched: 9. The CDR3 has 19 residues. CDR3 coding DNA: TGCGCCAGCAGCCAAGATCCCGCTAGCGGGAGATTCAACACCGGGGAGCTGTTTTTT. Amino acids: CASSQDPASGRFNTGELFF.

This clone has just a few counts. V is TRBV19 and J is TRBJ1-5; TRBD1 agrees at 8 bases. V lost 5 bases, J lost 3 bases, and 6 bases stayed unmatched. CDR1 LNHDA and CDR2 SQIVND come from the germline V gene (reference sequence). This CDR3 region has 15 residues. CDR3 amino acids: CASSRQGADNQPQHF. The CDR3 DNA reads as TGTGCCAGTAGTCGCCAGGGGGCGGACAATCAGCCCCAGCATTTT.

This chain links TRBV24-1 with TRBJ2-2; 9 bases are shared with TRBD1. V was clipped by 3 bases and J by 7 bases; unmatched bases: 8. The CDR3 has 16 amino acids. Germline CDR1 is KGHDR and CDR2 is SFDVKD. The CDR3 nucleotides are TGTGCCACCAGTGATACAGGGGGCCCCCTTGGCGGGGAGCTGTTTTTT. Translating it yields CATSDTGGPLGGELFF.

V usage is TRBV28 and J usage is TRBJ2-6, with 8 bases identical to TRBD1. After removal of 7 bases from V and 0 bases from J, the junction contained 2 bases not matched to a gene. The CDR3 loop spans 15 amino acids. Germline CDR1 is MDHEN and CDR2 is SYDVKM. The CDR3: CASTTGGSGANVLTF. The CDR3 bases are TGTGCCAGCACCACAGGGGGCTCTGGGGCCAACGTCCTGACTTTC. The whole variable domain, filled in from reference TRBV28 and TRBJ2-6, reads DVKVTQSSRYLVKRTGEKVFLECVQDMDHENMFWYRQDPGLGLRLIYFSYDVKMKEKGDIPEGYSVSREKKERFSLILESASTNQTSMYLCASTTGGSGANVLTFGAGSRLTVL.

CDR3 DNA sequence: TGTGCCAGCAGCGCACAGTCGGTGGTCGCTGAAGCTTTCTTT. It codes for CASSAQSVVAEAFF. This rearrangement joins TRBV2 to TRBJ1-1; no firm D call. Trimming took off 6 bases at V and 6 bases at J, with 17 bases between the two ends. Germline V CDR1 and CDR2: SNHLY, FYNNEI. This CDR3 has 14 residues.

The chain combines TRBV11-3 with TRBJ2-1; D may be TRBD1 (5 bases). Germline CDR1 and CDR2: SGHNT and YENEEA. The CDR3 loop spans 15 amino acids. The V end was cut by 4 bases, the J end by 8 bases, with 18 bases between. The CDR3: CASSSKSPLGDEQFF. The CDR3 DNA is TGTGCCAGCAGCTCCAAATCCCCCCTAGGGGATGAGCAGTTCTTC.

The rearrangement links TRBV24-1 to TRBJ1-2; TRBD1 is a possible D gene (6 bases). Between the trimmed V and J ends, which lost 4 bases and 5 bases, there was a span of 13 bases. Germline loops: CDR1 KGHDR, CDR2 SFDVKD. CDR3 length equals 14 residues. CDR3 in DNA: TGTGCCACCAGTGACCCCGGACAGCTGTATGGCTACACCTTC. The encoded protein is CATSDPGQLYGYTF.

The CDR3 protein is CASRGQGTNTEAFF. Written as DNA, the CDR3 is TGTGCCAGCAGGGGACAGGGAACGAACACTGAAGCTTTCTTT. V gene TRBV7-9 combines with J gene TRBJ1-1, with 9 bases fitting TRBD1. The CDR3 covers 14 residues. The germline V gene encodes CDR1 SEHNR and CDR2 FQNEAQ (reference sequence). V was clipped by 6 bases and J by 1 base; unmatched bases: 3.

This chain uses TRBV18 with TRBJ2-3; 9 bases map to TRBD1. The V segment lost 2 bases and the J segment 2 bases; nucleotides outside the gene matches: 5. Germline CDR1 reads KGHSH; CDR2 reads LQKENI. The CDR3 consists of 16 residues. In DNA, the CDR3 is TGTGCCAGCTCACCAAGGACAGGGGTTGTCACAGATACGCAGTATTTT. Translating gives CASSPRTGVVTDTQYF.

The rearrangement joins TRBV11-3 to TRBJ2-7; tentatively, D is TRBD2 (6 bases). The germline V gene has CDR1 SGHNT and CDR2 YENEEA. The CDR3 spans 15 residues. With 5 bases removed from V and 2 bases from J, the gap between germline ends came to 16 bases. CDR3 DNA sequence: TGTGCCAGCAGCCAAGACCCATTAGCGGCCTACGAGCAGTACTTC. Translation: CASSQDPLAAYEQYF.

The V and J genes are TRBV7-2 and TRBJ2-1, with 7 bases matching TRBD2. Trimming removed 0 bases from V and 8 bases from J; junction bases left unmatched: 7. This CDR3 is 15 amino acids long. The germline CDR1 and CDR2 sequences are SGHTA and FQGNSA. Here the CDR3 DNA reads TGTGCCAGCAGCTTAGCTAGCGGGTGGGGGGATGAGCAGTTCTTC. Its translation is CASSLASGWGDEQFF.

CDR3 loop: CASSSPSGYEQYF. The CDR3 DNA follows: TGTGCCAGCAGCTCCCCTAGCGGCTACGAGCAGTACTTC. The chain couples TRBV7-9 to TRBJ2-7; 7 bases agree with TRBD2. V shed 4 bases and J 3 bases; nucleotides not matched to a gene: 3. The CDR3 has 13 amino acids. Germline assignment: CDR1 SEHNR and CDR2 FQNEAQ (reference sequence).

The chain has TRBV3-1 (or the pseudogene TRBV3-2) and TRBJ2-7; perhaps TRBD2 as D (5 bases). CDR1 and CDR2 from the germline V gene are LGHDT and YNNKEL (reference sequence). The CDR3 is made up of 15 amino acids. Trimming stripped 2 bases from V and 0 bases from J, with 11 bases between. The CDR3 DNA sequence: TGTGCCAGCAGCCAAATCAGCGGCAGCTCCTACGAGCAGTACTTC. Amino acids: CASSQISGSSYEQYF.

This chain uses TRBV15 with TRBJ1-1; perhaps TRBD1 as D (6 bases). The CDR3 has 15 amino acids. Germline V gives CDR1 LNHNV, CDR2 YYDKDF (reference sequence). The V end was cut by 3 bases, the J end by 6 bases, with 17 bases between. The CDR3 loop is CATSSYRALGAEAFF. CDR3 bases: TGTGCCACCAGCAGTTACAGGGCTCTGGGGGCTGAAGCTTTCTTT.

This sequence joins TRBV7-2 and TRBJ1-1; D perhaps matches TRBD1 (5 bases). The germline V gene has CDR1 SGHTA and CDR2 FQGNSA. V lost 6 bases and J lost 4, with 15 bases in between. There are 14 residues in the CDR3. The CDR3 DNA reads as TGTGCCAGCAGGATTGGGGGAGGTCGCACTGAAGCTTTCTTT. It codes for CASRIGGGRTEAFF. Filled out from reference TRBV7-2 and TRBJ1-1, the complete variable domain reads GAGVSQSPSNKVTEKGKDVELRCDPISGHTALYWYRQSLGQGLEFLIYFQGNSAPDKSGLPSDRFSAERTGGSVSTLTIQRTQQEDSAVYLCASRIGGGRTEAFFGQGTRLTVV.

This clone ranks as medium-sized (0.01 to 0.1%). The rearrangement links TRBV30 to TRBJ1-5; D is unclear. Trimming removed 0 bases from V and 3 bases from J, with 9 bases in between. The CDR3 is made up of 14 amino acids. Germline V gene data show CDR1 as GTSNPN and CDR2 as SVGIG (reference sequence). The CDR3 is CAWSVHSNNQPQHF. For the CDR3, the DNA is TGTGCCTGGAGTGTACACAGCAACAATCAGCCCCAGCATTTT. The variable domain in full, with the rest retrieved from reference TRBV30 and TRBJ1-5, is SQTIHQWPATLVQPVGSPLSLECTVEGTSNPNLYWYRQAAGRGLQLLFYSVGIGQISSEVPQNLSASRPQDRQFILSSKKLLLSDSGFYLCAWSVHSNNQPQHFGDGTRLSIL.

The chain couples TRBV6-5 to TRBJ2-5, with 12 bases matching TRBD2. Looked up from germline, CDR1 is MNHEY and CDR2 is SVGAGI. V shed 6 bases and J 4 bases; nucleotides not matched to a gene: 6. The CDR3 sequence is 15 residues long. CDR3 in amino acids: CASSFRLAGVETQYF. The CDR3 region has the DNA TGTGCCAGCAGCTTCAGACTAGCGGGAGTAGAGACCCAGTACTTC.

The chain carries TRBV7-2 and TRBJ2-2; TRBD2 might be the D (7 bases). The CDR3 is 15 residues long. Trimming pared 2 bases from V and 4 bases from J, leaving 11 bases between. Germline CDR1 reads SGHTA; CDR2 reads FQGNSA. CDR3 in DNA: TGTGCCAGCAGCTTAAGGGGGGGAATCACCGGGGAGCTGTTTTTT. Its translation is CASSLRGGITGELFF. The full variable domain, rest sourced from reference TRBV7-2 and TRBJ2-2, is GAGVSQSPSNKVTEKGKDVELRCDPISGHTALYWYRQSLGQGLEFLIYFQGNSAPDKSGLPSDRFSAERTGGSVSTLTIQRTQQEDSAVYLCASSLRGGITGELFFGEGSRLTVL.

This rearrangement joins TRBV14 to TRBJ2-7; the match to TRBD2 covers 9 bases. Trimming took 1 base from V and 7 from J; bases not matched to a gene: 2. Per germline, CDR1 SGHDN and CDR2 FVKESK. The length of the CDR3 is 13 residues. This CDR3 is CASSQGLAGEQYF. CDR3 nucleotide sequence: TGTGCCAGCAGCCAAGGGCTAGCGGGAGAGCAGTACTTC.

The chain recombines TRBV10-2 with TRBJ1-4, with a weak D call TRBD1 (6 bases). Germline V gene lookup returns CDR1 WSHSY and CDR2 SAAADI. V shed 6 bases and J shed 0 bases, with 14 bases lying between them. CDR3 length equals 16 residues. DNA of the CDR3: TGCGCCAGCAGAGCGACAGGAGCCCCAACTAATGAAAAACTGTTTTTT. This encodes CASRATGAPTNEKLFF.